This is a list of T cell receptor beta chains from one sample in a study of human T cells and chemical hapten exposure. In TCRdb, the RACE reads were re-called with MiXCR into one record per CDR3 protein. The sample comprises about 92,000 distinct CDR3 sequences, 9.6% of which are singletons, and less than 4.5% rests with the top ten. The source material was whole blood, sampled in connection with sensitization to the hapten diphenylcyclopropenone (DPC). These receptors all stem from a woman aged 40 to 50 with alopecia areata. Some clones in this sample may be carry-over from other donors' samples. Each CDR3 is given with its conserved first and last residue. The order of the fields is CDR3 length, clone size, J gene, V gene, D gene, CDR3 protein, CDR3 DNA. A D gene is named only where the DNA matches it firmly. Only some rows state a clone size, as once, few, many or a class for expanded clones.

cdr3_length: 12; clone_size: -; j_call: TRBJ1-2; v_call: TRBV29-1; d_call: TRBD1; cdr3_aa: CSGQGRDYGYTF; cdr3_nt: TGCAGTGGACAGGGGCGAGACTATGGCTACACCTTC
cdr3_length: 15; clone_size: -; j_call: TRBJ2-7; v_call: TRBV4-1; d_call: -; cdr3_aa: CASSQVGGSSYEQYF; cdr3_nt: TGCGCCAGCAGCCAAGTTGGCGGCAGCTCCTACGAGCAGTACTTC
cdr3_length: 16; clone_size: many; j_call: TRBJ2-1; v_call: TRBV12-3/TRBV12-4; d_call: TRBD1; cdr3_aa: CASSYARGQSYNEQFF; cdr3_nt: TGTGCCAGCAGTTATGCCCGGGGACAGAGCTACAATGAGCAGTTCTTC
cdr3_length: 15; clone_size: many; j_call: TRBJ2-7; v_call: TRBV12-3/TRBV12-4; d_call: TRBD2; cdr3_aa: CASSRTSAAVYEQYF; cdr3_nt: TGTGCCAGCAGTCGGACTAGCGCGGCTGTCTACGAGCAGTACTTC
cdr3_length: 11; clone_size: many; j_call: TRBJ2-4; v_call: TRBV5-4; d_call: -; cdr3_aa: CASSLDNIQYF; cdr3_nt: TGTGCCAGCAGCTTGGACAACATTCAGTACTTC
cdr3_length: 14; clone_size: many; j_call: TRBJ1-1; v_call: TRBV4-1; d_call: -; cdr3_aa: CASSPRWRDDEAFF; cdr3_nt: TGCGCCAGCAGCCCAAGATGGAGGGATGATGAAGCTTTCTTT
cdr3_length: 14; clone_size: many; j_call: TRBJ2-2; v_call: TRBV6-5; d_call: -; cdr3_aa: CAIRRGLGTGELFF; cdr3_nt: TGTGCCATCCGACGGGGCCTGGGAACCGGGGAGCTGTTTTTT
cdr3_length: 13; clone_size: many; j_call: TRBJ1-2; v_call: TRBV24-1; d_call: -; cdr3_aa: CATRAGSNYGYTF; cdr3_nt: TGTGCCACCAGAGCCGGGTCGAACTATGGCTACACCTTC
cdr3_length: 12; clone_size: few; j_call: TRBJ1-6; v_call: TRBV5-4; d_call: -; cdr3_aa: CASSRDNSPLHF; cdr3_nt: TGTGCCAGCAGCCGGGACAACTCACCCCTCCACTTT
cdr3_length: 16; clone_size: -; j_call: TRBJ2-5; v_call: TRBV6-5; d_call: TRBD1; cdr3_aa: CASSTQPGQTQETQYF; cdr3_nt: TGTGCCAGCAGTACCCAGCCGGGACAGACCCAAGAGACCCAGTACTTC
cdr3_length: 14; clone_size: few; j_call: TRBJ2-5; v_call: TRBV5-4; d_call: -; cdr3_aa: CASSLPGLRKTQYF; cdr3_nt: TGTGCCAGCAGCTTACCGGGCCTCAGAAAGACCCAGTACTTC
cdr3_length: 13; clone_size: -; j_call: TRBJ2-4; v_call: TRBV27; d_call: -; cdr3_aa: CASSLGTGNIQYF; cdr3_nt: TGTGCCAGCAGTTTGGGAACAGGGAACATTCAGTACTTC
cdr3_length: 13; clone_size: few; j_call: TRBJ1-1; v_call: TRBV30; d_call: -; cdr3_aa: CAWARGPPGGAFF; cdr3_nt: TGTGCCTGGGCGCGGGGACCACCCGGGGGAGCTTTCTTT